This entry lists 31 T cell receptor beta chains sequenced from one sample in a study of Graves' ophthalmopathy and Graves' hyperthyroidism. CDR3 regions of TCR beta were amplified from RNA transcripts. Second-round multiplex PCR came after a first-round RT-PCR that employed HTBI primers. TCRdb reprocessed the multiplex PCR reads via MiXCR and lists one record per CDR3 protein. Among some 160,000 distinct CDR3 sequences listed, about two fifths were seen once. Sequenced material: peripheral blood. The receptor source for this set is a man aged 25-45 years with Graves' ophthalmopathy.

This clonotype was counted a single time. The rearrangement links TRBV12-3 or TRBV12-4 to TRBJ1-1; 7 bases are a match to TRBD1. Trimming at V came to 9 bases and at J to 3 bases, leaving 4 bases not matched to a gene. This CDR3 is 12 amino acids long. The CDR3 spells CASNDRDTEAFF. The CDR3 nucleotides are TGTGCCAGTAACGACAGGGACACTGAAGCTTTCTTT.

J is TRBJ2-7 and V is TRBV6-1; maybe TRBD2 (6 bases). The CDR3 consists of 15 residues. The germline CDR1 and CDR2 sequences are MNHNS and SASEGT. The V gene lost 6 bases and the J gene lost 1 base, with 16 bases spanning the gap. The chain's CDR3 is CASSPTRRGSYEQYF. For the CDR3, the DNA is TGTGCCAGCAGCCCCACCAGGAGGGGTTCCTACGAGCAGTACTTC.

The V and J genes are TRBV28 and TRBJ1-1; 7 bases map to TRBD1. Germline values: CDR1 MDHEN, CDR2 SYDVKM. The V gene end was trimmed by 5 bases and the J gene end by 0 bases; junction bases not matched to a gene: 6. The CDR3 covers 15 residues. The chain's CDR3 is CASSKGQAVNTEAFF. DNA of the CDR3: TGTGCCAGCAGTAAAGGACAGGCGGTGAACACTGAAGCTTTCTTT.

This clonotype was recorded at least ten times. The chain recombines TRBV7-9 with TRBJ1-5, with D possibly matching TRBD1 (5 bases). Germline V lookup: CDR1 SEHNR, CDR2 FQNEAQ (reference sequence). V shed 5 bases and J shed 3 bases, with 11 bases lying between them. The CDR3 consists of 14 residues. CDR3 sequence reads: CASSLQGFNQPQHF. The CDR3 DNA sequence: TGTGCCAGCAGCCTCCAGGGTTTCAATCAGCCCCAGCATTTT.

CDR3 coding DNA: TGTGCCAACGACAGGGATGGCACCGGGGAGCTGTTTTTT. Its translation: CANDRDGTGELFF. The chain is built from TRBV2 and TRBJ2-2; 7 bases are a match to TRBD1. The V and J ends lost 10 bases and 4 bases, in that order; junction bases with no gene match: 6. Germline assignment: CDR1 SNHLY and CDR2 FYNNEI. The CDR3 totals 13 residues.

In this sample, this clonotype turned up many times. The V and J genes are TRBV6-5 and TRBJ1-5; D perhaps matches TRBD1 (5 bases). With 4 bases removed from V and 0 bases from J, the gap between germline ends came to 16 bases. Per germline, CDR1 MNHEY and CDR2 SVGAGI. The CDR3 has 17 amino acids. The DNA of the CDR3 is TGTGCCAGCAGTTCCGGGACTTCAAAATATAGCAATCAGCCCCAGCATTTT. Its protein is CASSSGTSKYSNQPQHF.

This clonotype has at least ten counts. The genes are TRBV6-2 or TRBV6-3 and TRBJ2-7, with a tentative D call TRBD1 (6 bases). V lost 6 bases, J lost 6 bases, and 18 bases lay in between. Germline CDR1 MNHEY, CDR2 SVGEGT. The CDR3 loop spans 14 amino acids. As DNA, the CDR3 is TGTGCCAGCAGCCACGACAGGACACGGCCCGAGCAGTACTTC. Translation: CASSHDRTRPEQYF.

The table lists this clonotype with many counts. The CDR3 coding sequence is TGTGCCAGCAGCCGTAGGCTTTCTGGAAACACCATATATTTT. Protein product: CASSRRLSGNTIYF. The gene calls are TRBV12-3 or TRBV12-4 and TRBJ1-3; no firm D call. CDR3 length: 14 residues. Trimming removed 6 bases at V and 1 base at J, with 10 bases between.

This clonotype was seen repeatedly, ten times or more. The chain couples TRBV6-5 to TRBJ2-7; 7 positions match TRBD1. With V trimmed by 10 bases and J by 3 bases, 3 bases remained unmatched. The CDR3 spans 11 residues. CDR1 and CDR2 (germline): MNHEY, SVGAGI. The CDR3, as DNA: TGTGCCACCGCAGGGGGCTACGAGCAGTACTTC. Its protein is CATAGGYEQYF.

The chain employs TRBV7-2 and TRBJ1-5; possibly TRBD1 for D (6 bases). This CDR3 is built from 14 residues. CDR1 is SGHTA and CDR2 is FQGNSA in the germline V gene. Trimming pared 3 bases from V and 3 bases from J, leaving 9 bases between. For the CDR3, the DNA is TGTGCCAGCAGCTTCGGGACATTCAATCAGCCCCAGCATTTT. Protein: CASSFGTFNQPQHF. Based on the CDR3 plus reference TRBV7-2 and TRBJ1-5, the full variable domain is GAGVSQSPSNKVTEKGKDVELRCDPISGHTALYWYRQSLGQGLEFLIYFQGNSAPDKSGLPSDRFSAERTGGSVSTLTIQRTQQEDSAVYLCASSFGTFNQPQHFGDGTRLSIL.

This clonotype has a count of ten or more. The chain recombines TRBV12-3 or TRBV12-4 with TRBJ2-7, with TRBD1 identical over 7 bases. J lost 1 base, V lost 5 bases, and 11 bases had no gene match. CDR3 length equals 16 residues. CDR3 nucleotide sequence: TGTGCCAGCAGTCAAGGGGGCGGTCTGCTATCCTACGAGCAGTACTTC. Translating it yields CASSQGGGLLSYEQYF.

The CDR3 loop is CASSTAGTANNSPLHF. DNA for the CDR3: TGTGCCAGTAGTACCGCCGGGACAGCAAACAATTCACCCCTCCACTTT. The chain recombines TRBV19 with TRBJ1-6; 7 nucleotides align to TRBD1. CDR3 length: 16 amino acids. Unmatched junction bases numbered 10, after V lost 4 bases and J lost 7 bases. Germline-derived CDR1 and CDR2 are LNHDA and SQIVND (reference sequence). Complete variable domain (other parts from reference TRBV19 and TRBJ1-6): DGGITQSPKYLFRKEGQNVTLSCEQNLNHDAMYWYRQDPGQGLRLIYYSQIVNDFQKGDIAEGYSVSREKKESFPLTVTSAQKNPTAFYLCASSTAGTANNSPLHFGNGTRLTVT.

J is TRBJ2-5 and V is TRBV7-8; D is unclear. The CDR3 has 11 amino acids. From germline, CDR1 is SGHVS and CDR2 FQNEAQ. Deletions cut 2 bases from V and 7 bases from J, with 5 bases between. In DNA, the CDR3 is TGTGCCAGCAGCTTACCGTGGACCCAGTACTTC. Translating it yields CASSLPWTQYF.

The sample holds many counts of this clonotype. V gene TRBV6-1 combines with J gene TRBJ2-7; D tentatively fits TRBD1 or TRBD2 (5 bases each). Germline V gene sequence: CDR1 MNHNS, CDR2 SASEGT. CDR3 size: 13 residues. V lost 11 bases, J lost 3 bases, and 17 bases lay in between. The CDR3 DNA follows: TGTGCCGGTACCACCGGGACCCTCTACGAGCAGTACTTC. Its protein is CAGTTGTLYEQYF.

This clonotype was observed a single time. V usage is TRBV12-3 or TRBV12-4 and J usage is TRBJ1-2; the D is unclear. V lost 10 bases to trimming and J lost 6 bases, with 15 bases between them. This CDR3 comprises 12 residues. The CDR3 loop reads CATNLGGDGYTF. DNA for the CDR3: TGTGCCACCAACCTTGGTGGTGATGGCTACACCTTC.

V is TRBV7-2 and J is TRBJ1-1; D is uncertain. The germline CDR1 and CDR2 sequences are SGHTA and FQGNSA. This CDR3 has 14 amino acids. With 1 base removed from V and 3 bases from J, the gap between germline ends came to 9 bases. CDR3 sequence: CASSLEGRYTEAFF. The CDR3 DNA follows: TGTGCCAGCAGCTTAGAAGGCAGATACACTGAAGCTTTCTTT.

The V gene is TRBV6-1, the J gene TRBJ1-2; D is possibly TRBD1 (5 bases). The CDR3 covers 14 residues. The V end lost 5 bases, the J end lost 2 bases, and 12 bases lay between the germline ends. From germline, CDR1 is MNHNS and CDR2 SASEGT. The CDR3 region is CASSITGRNYGYTF. The CDR3 DNA reads TGTGCCAGCAGTATTACGGGGCGAAACTATGGCTACACCTTC.

This clonotype was counted many times. The gene calls are TRBV4-3 and TRBJ1-1; D ambiguous. Germline assignment: CDR1 LGHNA and CDR2 YSLEER. This CDR3 comprises 15 residues. Trimming cost V 1 base and J 6 bases, with 15 bases left between them. The CDR3 DNA reads as TGCGCCAGCAGCCAAGGATTGGGTAGGGAGCCTGAAGCTTTCTTT. Protein: CASSQGLGREPEAFF.

This chain connects TRBV6-5 to TRBJ2-7; 12 nucleotides match TRBD2. The V and J ends lost 5 bases and 5 bases, in that order; junction bases with no gene match: 4. The CDR3 is 14 amino acids. CDR1 and CDR2 from the germline V gene are MNHEY and SVGAGI. Written as DNA, the CDR3 is TGTGCCAGCAGTACTAGCGGGAGGCTGAACGAGCAGTACTTC. Translation gives CASSTSGRLNEQYF.

This clonotype came up many times. V gene TRBV12-3 or TRBV12-4 combines with J gene TRBJ1-1; no reliable D call. V was trimmed by 4 bases and J by 3 bases, leaving 9 bases between them. The length of the CDR3 is 13 residues. CDR3 sequence reads: CASSSRIDTEAFF. The CDR3 bases are TGTGCCAGCAGTTCCCGGATTGACACTGAAGCTTTCTTT.

This clonotype was detected once. This chain uses TRBV15 with TRBJ2-7; a possible D gene is TRBD1 (6 bases). The length of the CDR3 is 15 residues. CDR1 LNHNV and CDR2 YYDKDF come from the germline V gene (reference sequence). Trimming shortened V by 1 base and J by 2 bases, and 12 bases separated the two germline ends. The CDR3 bases are TGTGCCACCAGCAGAGCCGGACAGAGCCCCTACGAGCAGTACTTC. This translates into CATSRAGQSPYEQYF.

This clonotype was detected many times. The rearrangement links TRBV6-1 to TRBJ2-7, with 9 bases aligning to TRBD2. The germline CDR1 and CDR2 sequences are MNHNS and SASEGT. V shed 6 bases and J 4 bases; nucleotides not matched to a gene: 7. This CDR3 region has 14 residues. The CDR3 reads CASRPSGRWYEQYF. The CDR3, as DNA: TGTGCCAGCAGACCCAGCGGGAGGTGGTACGAGCAGTACTTC.

The J gene is TRBJ1-2, the V gene TRBV6-1; no firm D call. Germline V gene data show CDR1 as MNHNS and CDR2 as SASEGT. V dropped 5 bases and J dropped 5 bases, with 12 bases sitting between them. There are 13 residues in the CDR3. CDR3: CASSRPGGYGYTF. CDR3 bases: TGTGCCAGCAGTCGGCCCGGAGGGTATGGCTACACCTTC.

The table lists this clonotype with many counts. As DNA, the CDR3 is TGTGCCAGCAGTTCCGGACAGTTTAACTATGGCTACACCTTC. Its protein is CASSSGQFNYGYTF. The chain has TRBV27 and TRBJ1-2, with a tentative D call TRBD1 (6 bases). Trimming shortened V by 4 bases and J by 1 base, and 10 bases separated the two germline ends. CDR1 is MNHEY, CDR2 SMNVEV, per germline (reference sequence). The CDR3 is made up of 14 amino acids.

This clonotype was seen ten or more times. The chain carries TRBV6-1 and TRBJ2-7; tentative D call: TRBD2 (6 bases). V lost 3 bases and J lost 2, with 14 bases in between. Germline V gene data show CDR1 as MNHNS and CDR2 as SASEGT. The CDR3 is 15 amino acids. This CDR3 reads CASSEQGLNPYEQYF. DNA of the CDR3: TGTGCCAGCAGTGAGCAGGGACTTAACCCCTACGAGCAGTACTTC.

At least ten counts were recorded for this clonotype. The chain combines TRBV29-1 with TRBJ1-6, with TRBD1 as a possible D gene (5 bases). The CDR3 has 14 residues. Trimming stripped 6 bases from V and 8 bases from J, with 17 bases between. CDR1 is SQVTM and CDR2 is ANQGSEA in the germline V gene. This chain's CDR3 is CSVSEGFLDSPLHF. In nucleotides, the CDR3 is TGCAGCGTCTCGGAGGGGTTTCTGGATTCACCCCTCCACTTT. Full variable domain (remainder filled in from reference TRBV29-1 and TRBJ1-6): SAVISQKPSRDICQRGTSLTIQCQVDSQVTMMFWYRQQPGQSLTLIATANQGSEATYESGFVIDKFPISRPNLTFSTLTVSNMSPEDSSIYLCSVSEGFLDSPLHFGNGTRLTVT.

This clonotype was seen many times. V gene TRBV29-1 combines with J gene TRBJ1-1, with D possibly matching TRBD1 (6 bases). The germline V and J ends were trimmed by 0 bases and 5 bases, with 16 bases remaining between them. The CDR3 contains 15 residues. Looked up from germline, CDR1 is SQVTM and CDR2 is ANQGSEA. The CDR3 is CSVEDHGSGVTEAFF. The CDR3 coding sequence is TGCAGCGTTGAAGATCATGGGTCAGGGGTTACTGAAGCTTTCTTT.

This chain uses TRBV24-1 with TRBJ2-2; 13 bases agree with TRBD2. V was pared by 4 bases and J by 7 bases, with 8 bases of the junction left unmatched. This CDR3 has 17 residues. Germline CDR1 KGHDR, CDR2 SFDVKD. The CDR3 DNA reads as TGTGCCACCAGTGAACATGGACTAGCGGGAGCTCTCGGGGAGCTGTTTTTT. Protein product: CATSEHGLAGALGELFF.

This clonotype was recorded at least ten times. The gene calls are TRBV12-3 or TRBV12-4 and TRBJ2-7, with 13 bases matching TRBD2. The CDR3 covers 15 residues. Trimming removed 6 bases from V and 5 bases from J; junction bases left unmatched: 7. CDR3 protein: CASSPGLAGVDEQYF. CDR3 nucleotide sequence: TGTGCCAGCAGCCCCGGACTAGCGGGGGTGGACGAGCAGTACTTC.

This clonotype was counted at least ten times. The chain combines TRBV12-3 or TRBV12-4 with TRBJ1-5; D might be TRBD1 (5 bases). This CDR3 contains 15 residues. V lost 5 bases and J lost 3, with 14 bases in between. The CDR3 reads CASSQGRIINQPQHF. Here the CDR3 DNA reads TGTGCCAGCAGTCAGGGACGGATAATCAATCAGCCCCAGCATTTT.

This chain's CDR3 is CASSLDYLGTASNSPLHF. CDR3 coding DNA: TGTGCCAGCAGCCTAGATTACCTAGGGACCGCCAGTAATTCACCCCTCCACTTT. V is TRBV7-8 and J is TRBJ1-6, with a weak D call TRBD1 (5 bases). With 5 bases removed from V and 6 bases from J, the gap between germline ends came to 23 bases. CDR1 SGHVS and CDR2 FQNEAQ come from the germline V gene. The CDR3 length is 18 residues.